This T cell receptor (beta chain) was sequenced during a study of beta chain features in type 1 diabetes. Notes on the study in general: A cDNA-based sequencing approach could over-represent cells with high TCR expression. Significant though moderate, a shortening of TCRB CDR3s appeared in all four CD4+ subsets of Type 1 diabetes patients.

This clone was detected a few times. Antigen unknown. Germline V CDR1 and CDR2: MNHEY, SMNVEV (reference sequence). This CDR3 spans 16 amino acids. Unmatched junction bases numbered 6, after V lost 1 base and J lost 8 bases. The study reverse transcribed the entire isolated RNA, so it sequenced expressed TCRB transcripts. This table comes from immunoSEQ multiplex PCR, and its TCRdb copy is limited to in-frame clones, with some not included. Among roughly 180,000 clones listed, less than 9.5% were seen once. The origin of this receptor is a woman aged 40 to 49 with type 1 diabetes. The chain is built from TRBV27 and TRBJ1-6, with TRBD1 identical over 9 bases. Sequenced: central memory CD4+ T cells from blood. The CDR3 region has the DNA TGTGCCAGCAGTTTATTCTCCGGACAGGGGCATTCACCCCTCCACTTT. Its translation is CASSLFSGQGHSPLHF.